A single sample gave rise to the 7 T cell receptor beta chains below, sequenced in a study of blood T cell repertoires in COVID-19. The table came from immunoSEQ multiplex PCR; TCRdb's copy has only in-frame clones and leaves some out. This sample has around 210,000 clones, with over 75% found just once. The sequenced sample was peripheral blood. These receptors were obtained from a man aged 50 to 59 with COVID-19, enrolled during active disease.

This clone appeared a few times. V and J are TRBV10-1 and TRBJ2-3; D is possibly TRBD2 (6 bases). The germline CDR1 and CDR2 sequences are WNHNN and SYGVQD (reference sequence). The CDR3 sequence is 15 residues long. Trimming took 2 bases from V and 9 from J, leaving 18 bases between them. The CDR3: CASSEGGNQIRTQYF. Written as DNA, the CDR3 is TGCGCCAGCAGTGAGGGGGGGAATCAGATAAGGACGCAGTATTTT.

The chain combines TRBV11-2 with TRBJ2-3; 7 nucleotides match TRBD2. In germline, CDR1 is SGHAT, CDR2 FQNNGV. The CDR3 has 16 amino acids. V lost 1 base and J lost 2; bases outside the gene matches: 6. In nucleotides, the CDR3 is TGTGCCAGCAGCTTAGCTGGGGGGGGATACACAGATACGCAGTATTTT. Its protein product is CASSLAGGGYTDTQYF. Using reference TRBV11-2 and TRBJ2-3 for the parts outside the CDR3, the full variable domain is EAGVAQSPRYKIIEKRQSVAFWCNPISGHATLYWYQQILGQGPKLLIQFQNNGVVDDSQLPKDRFSAERLKGVDSTLKIQPAKLEDSAVYLCASSLAGGGYTDTQYFGPGTRLTVL.

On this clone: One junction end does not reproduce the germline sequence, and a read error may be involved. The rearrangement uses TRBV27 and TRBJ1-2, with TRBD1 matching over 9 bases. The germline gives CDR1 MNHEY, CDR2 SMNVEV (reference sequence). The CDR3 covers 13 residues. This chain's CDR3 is CASSLSGQGGKSF. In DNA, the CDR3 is TGTGCCAGCAGTTTATCGGGACAGGGAGGTAAATCCTTC.

For the CDR3, the DNA is TGTGCCAGCAGCTCAGTACTAGCGGGGGGCCTCAACGAGCAGTACTTC. Translation: CASSSVLAGGLNEQYF. The chain recombines TRBV7-2 with TRBJ2-7, with 12 bases that match TRBD2. There are 16 residues in the CDR3. Trimming cost V 4 bases and J 5 bases; bases outside gene matches: 9. Germline V gene sequence: CDR1 SGHTA, CDR2 FQGNSA.

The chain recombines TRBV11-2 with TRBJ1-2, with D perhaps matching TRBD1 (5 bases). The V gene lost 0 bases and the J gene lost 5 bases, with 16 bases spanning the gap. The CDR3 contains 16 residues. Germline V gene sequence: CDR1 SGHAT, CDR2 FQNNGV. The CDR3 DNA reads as TGTGCCAGCAGCTTAGAACCCCAAAGGGGTCGGTATGGCTACACCTTC. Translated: CASSLEPQRGRYGYTF.

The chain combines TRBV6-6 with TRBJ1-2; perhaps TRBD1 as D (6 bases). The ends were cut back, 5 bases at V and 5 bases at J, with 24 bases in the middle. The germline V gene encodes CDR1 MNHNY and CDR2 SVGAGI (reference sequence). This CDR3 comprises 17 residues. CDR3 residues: CASSPFPRGLGPYGYTF. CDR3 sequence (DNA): TGTGCCAGCAGTCCTTTCCCCAGGGGTTTAGGTCCATATGGCTACACCTTC.

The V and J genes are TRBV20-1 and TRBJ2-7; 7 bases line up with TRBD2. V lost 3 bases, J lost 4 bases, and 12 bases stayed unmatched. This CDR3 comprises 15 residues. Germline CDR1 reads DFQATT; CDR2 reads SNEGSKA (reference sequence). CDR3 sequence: CSASGDSGGRYEQYF. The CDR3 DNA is TGCAGTGCTAGTGGCGACTCCGGGGGGAGATACGAGCAGTACTTC.